This passage covers 8 T cell receptor beta chains from one sample sequenced in a study of cytomegalovirus exposure and HLA in healthy donors. PCR primers comprised 60 Vbeta and 13 Jbeta primers. The method was immunoSEQ multiplex PCR; TCRdb's version includes in-frame clones alone and lacks a portion of them. Here the sample table reports around 34,000 clones. Source material: PBMCs. The receptors here all came from a woman aged 40 to 50 in good health and CMV-seropositive.

V gene TRBV5-6 combines with J gene TRBJ1-6; TRBD1 might be the D (6 bases). The length of the CDR3 is 16 residues. V lost 3 bases, J lost 6 bases, and 16 bases lay in between. The germline V gene encodes CDR1 SGHDT and CDR2 YYEEEE. CDR3 DNA: TGTGCCAGCAGCTCCCTGCAGGGGTACGTTAATTCACCCCTCCACTTT. Its protein is CASSSLQGYVNSPLHF.

The V gene is TRBV28, the J gene TRBJ2-2; tentative D call: TRBD1 (6 bases). The CDR3 runs to 14 residues. Trimming took 2 bases from V and 4 from J, leaving 8 bases between them. Germline CDR1 is MDHEN and CDR2 is SYDVKM. The CDR3 DNA follows: TGTGCCAGCAGTTTAGGACAGATCACCGGGGAGCTGTTTTTT. Translating gives CASSLGQITGELFF.

The V gene is TRBV5-5, the J gene TRBJ2-7, with 12 nucleotides matching TRBD2. The V gene end was trimmed by 4 bases and the J gene end by 4 bases; junction bases not matched to a gene: 6. There are 15 residues in the CDR3. Germline V gene sequence: CDR1 SGHKS, CDR2 YYEKEE (reference sequence). CDR3: CASSLRTSGKYEQYF. The CDR3 DNA follows: TGTGCCAGCAGCCTCCGGACTAGCGGGAAGTACGAGCAGTACTTC.

The V call is TRBV7-3, the J call TRBJ1-1; TRBD1 is a possible D gene (6 bases). Deletions cut 4 bases from V and 0 bases from J, with 12 bases between. This CDR3 contains 15 residues. The germline V gene has CDR1 SGHTA and CDR2 FQGTGA. The CDR3 nucleotides read TGTGCCAGCAGCTCGGGACAAATCATGAACACTGAAGCTTTCTTT. It yields the protein CASSSGQIMNTEAFF.

This chain links TRBV7-2 with TRBJ2-7; 12 nucleotides align to TRBD2. This CDR3 has 15 amino acids. CDR1 and CDR2 (germline): SGHTA, FQGNSA. V trimming: 5 bases; J trimming: 0 bases; junction bases outside the gene matches: 2. CDR3 sequence reads: CASSVLAGGSYEQYF. The DNA of the CDR3 is TGTGCCAGCAGCGTACTAGCGGGGGGCTCCTACGAGCAGTACTTC.

The DNA of the CDR3 is TGTGCCAGCAGTGAAGGTACCTCCGCGGGAAACACCATATATTTT. Protein product: CASSEGTSAGNTIYF. The V call is TRBV2, the J call TRBJ1-3, with D uncertain. Trimming cost V 1 base and J 4 bases, with 11 bases left between them. CDR3 length equals 15 residues. Germline lookup yields CDR1 SNHLY and CDR2 FYNNEI.

CDR3 protein: CASRRDRGGLNTEAFF. CDR3 in DNA: TGTGCCAGTAGGAGGGACAGGGGGGGATTGAACACTGAAGCTTTCTTT. The rearrangement uses TRBV19 and TRBJ1-1; 11 nucleotides match TRBD1. Germline values: CDR1 LNHDA, CDR2 SQIVND (reference sequence). This CDR3 is 16 amino acids long. After removal of 6 bases from V and 0 bases from J, the junction contained 6 bases not matched to a gene.

The rearrangement joins TRBV28 to TRBJ2-1; 11 bases align to TRBD1. The CDR3 is made up of 15 amino acids. J gave up 5 bases and V 3 bases, and 3 bases lay outside the gene matches. CDR1 is MDHEN, CDR2 SYDVKM, per germline. The CDR3: CASSFRDRGNNEQFF. CDR3 DNA: TGTGCCAGCAGTTTTAGGGACAGGGGGAACAATGAGCAGTTCTTC.